The clone carrying this T cell receptor (beta chain) was seen a single time. Its antigen is currently unknown. It was with a sample-barcoded 5' primer and a J-beta primer mix that a second PCR of about 6 to 11 cycles was run. Tagging of each cDNA molecule was performed by a template-switch adaptor with 12 random nucleotides. TCRdb re-called the 5' RACE reads with MiXCR, one entry per CDR3 protein. The sample has 800,000 to 950,000 distinct CDR3 sequences, 35% to 40% seen once. The data derive from a study of blood T cells in healthy people across ages. Points from the study as a whole: In older individuals, TCR beta diversity per million T cells was lower, falling roughly linearly with age. Strongly correlated with naive T cell percentage was TCR beta diversity.

This CDR3 comprises 12 residues. The V and J ends lost 1 base and 6 bases respectively, with 7 bases between them. The V gene's germline CDR1 is LGHDT and CDR2 YNNKEL (reference sequence). Each donor supplied roughly 10 milliliters of peripheral blood. The sequencing input was blood. The rearrangement joins TRBV3-1 to TRBJ2-7; unclear D gene. The source is a man between 18 and 35 years old in good health. The CDR3 DNA reads as TGTGCCAGCAGCCAAGCTCGCAGCGAGCAGTACTTC. Translated: CASSQARSEQYF.